The TCR beta chain under discussion was sequenced for a study of tumor-infiltrating lymphocytes in localized non-small cell lung cancer. Germline CDR1 and CDR2: MNHNY and SVGAGI (reference sequence). The CDR3 contains 13 residues. The ends were cut back, 6 bases at V and 6 bases at J, with 14 bases in the middle. Study-wide results and limits: T-cell fraction did not differ between immunotypes IM1 and IM2. Recurrence-free survival showed no association with tumor T-cell fraction.

Some clones are missing from TCRdb's copy, which holds only in-frame ones; the method was immunoSEQ multiplex PCR. The sample shows 5,500 to 8,000 clones, about three quarters of them seen only once. As concerns this clone: The target antigen is unknown.

This sequence originates from a human donor with non-small cell lung cancer. The genes are TRBV6-6 and TRBJ1-1; D uncertain. Sequenced sample: lung tumor tissue. The CDR3 DNA reads as TGTGCCAGCAGCCCCGATTGGCCGCCTGAAGCTTTCTTT. Its translation: CASSPDWPPEAFF.